Included here is one T cell receptor (beta chain) sequence, with context. This sample was taken from a study of blood T cell repertoires in COVID-19. CDR1 is LGHDT and CDR2 is YNNKEL in the germline V gene (reference sequence). With 1 base removed from V and 0 bases from J, the gap between germline ends came to 7 bases. The CDR3 is 14 residues long. The method was immunoSEQ multiplex PCR; TCRdb's version includes in-frame clones alone and lacks a portion of them. The table has roughly 140,000 clones, approximately 78% seen once. V gene TRBV3-1 (or the pseudogene TRBV3-2) combines with J gene TRBJ2-7; D uncertain. Specimen: peripheral blood. This sequence originates from a woman aged 80 or older with acute or convalescent COVID-19. CDR3 in DNA: TGTGCCAGCAGCCAAGTAACAGACTCCTACGAGCAGTACTTC. Translating it yields CASSQVTDSYEQYF.